This TCR beta chain was captured in a study of cytomegalovirus exposure and HLA in healthy donors. The CDR3 loop spans 13 amino acids. Trimming took 5 bases from V and 3 from J, leaving 8 bases between them. Germline lookup yields CDR1 MDHEN and CDR2 SYDVKM. As to this clone: Its antigen is not known.

The PCR employed 60 Vbeta primers together with 13 Jbeta primers. Only in-frame clones appear in the TCRdb table, and some are missing; sequencing was by immunoSEQ multiplex PCR. The sample lists roughly 150,000 clones; 65% to 85% were seen once. Findings and limits, study-wide: It was taken for granted in presence/absence analyses that sequencing depth across donors was roughly uniform.

The receptor was derived from a male donor in good health and CMV-seronegative. What was sequenced was PBMCs. This sequence joins TRBV28 and TRBJ1-5; D is uncertain. This CDR3 is CASSPEINQPQHF. CDR3 nucleotides: TGTGCCAGCAGTCCGGAGATCAATCAGCCCCAGCATTTT.